The 3 T cell receptor beta chains presented below share a single source sample, sequenced in a study of T-cell reconstitution after alpha-beta-depleted transplantation in children. Preparation of the TCRbeta library was carried out with unique molecular identifiers. TCRdb independently ran MiXCR on the PCR reads; one entry per CDR3 protein. The sample has roughly 500,000 distinct CDR3 sequences, 30% to 35% seen once. The sample in question was PBMCs from the stem cell graft donor, obtained from the stem cell graft. The origin of the receptors is a human donor who donated a stem cell graft to a child with aplastic anemia.

This chain connects TRBV9 to TRBJ2-1, with TRBD2 identical over 9 bases. Germline assignment: CDR1 SGDLS and CDR2 YYNGEE. V trimming: 3 bases; J trimming: 2 bases; junction bases outside the gene matches: 3. The CDR3 contains 15 residues. Written as DNA, the CDR3 is TGTGCCAGCAGCGCTCGACTAGCGGCCTACAATGAGCAGTTCTTC. Translated: CASSARLAAYNEQFF.

This chain links TRBV2 with TRBJ1-1, with D possibly TRBD1 on 6 matching bases. This CDR3 spans 16 amino acids. Germline V gene lookup returns CDR1 SNHLY and CDR2 FYNNEI. V was shortened by 6 bases and J by 4 bases, with 21 bases between the two germline ends. CDR3 DNA sequence: TGTGCCAGCAGATCACAGGGTCAGAGGGTGGGCACTGAAGCTTTCTTT. It is translated as CASRSQGQRVGTEAFF.

The sample holds a few counts of this clonotype. The rearrangement links TRBV18 to TRBJ1-6; 7 bases match TRBD1. From germline, CDR1 is KGHSH and CDR2 LQKENI. Trimming at V came to 4 bases and at J to 10 bases, leaving 7 bases not matched to a gene. The CDR3 spans 14 residues. In DNA form, the CDR3 reads TGTGCCAGCTCACTACAGGACAGGCAGTCACCCCTCCACTTT. Protein sequence: CASSLQDRQSPLHF.